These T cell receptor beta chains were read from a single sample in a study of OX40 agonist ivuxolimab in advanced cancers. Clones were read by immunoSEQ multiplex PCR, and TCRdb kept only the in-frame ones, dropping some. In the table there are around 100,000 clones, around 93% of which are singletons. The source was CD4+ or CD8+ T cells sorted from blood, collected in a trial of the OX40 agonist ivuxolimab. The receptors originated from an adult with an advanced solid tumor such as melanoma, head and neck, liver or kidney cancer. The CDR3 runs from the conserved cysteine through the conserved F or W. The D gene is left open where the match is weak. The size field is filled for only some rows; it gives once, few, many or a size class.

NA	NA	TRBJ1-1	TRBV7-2	TGTGCCAGCAGCTTAGATTACAGATCGAACACTGAAGCTTTCTTT	CASSLDYRSNTEAFF
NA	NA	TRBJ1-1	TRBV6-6	TGTGCCAGCAGTTACTCGACACCGGAGGCTGAAGCTTTCTTT	CASSYSTPEAEAFF
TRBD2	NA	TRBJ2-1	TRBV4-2	TGTGCCAGCAGCCAAGATGGGCCAGCGGGAGTTCAGTTCTTC	CASSQDGPAGVQFF
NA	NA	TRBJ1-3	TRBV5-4	TGTGCCAGCAGCTTGGATTTCGGGAAATCTGGAAACACCATATATTTT	CASSLDFGKSGNTIYF
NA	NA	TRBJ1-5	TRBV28	TGTGCCAGCAGTTGGACAGTTTTCAATCAGCCCCAGCATTTT	CASSWTVFNQPQHF
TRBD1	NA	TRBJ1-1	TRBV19	TGTGCCAGTAGTACCCAACCAGGACAGGGGAGCACTGAAGCTTTCTTT	CASSTQPGQGSTEAFF
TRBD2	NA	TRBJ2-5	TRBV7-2	TGTGCCAGCAGCTTTAATAGCGGGAGGGAAGAGACCCAGTACTTC	CASSFNSGREETQYF
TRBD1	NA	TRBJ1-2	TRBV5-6	TGTGCCAGCAGCTTGGTGTCCCCGGACAGGGGAATTGATGGCTACACCTTC	CASSLVSPDRGIDGYTF
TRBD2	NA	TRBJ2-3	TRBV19	TGTGCCAGTAGTATTTGGGGACTAGCGGGAGCGGGCACAGATACGCAGTATTTT	CASSIWGLAGAGTDTQYF
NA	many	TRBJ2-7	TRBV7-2	TGTGCCAGCAGCTTAGACAGCAACTCCTACGAGCAGTACTTC	CASSLDSNSYEQYF
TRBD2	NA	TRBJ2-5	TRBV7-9	TGTGCCAGCAGCACTTGGGGGGAGGGCTGGGAGACCCAGTACTTC	CASSTWGEGWETQYF
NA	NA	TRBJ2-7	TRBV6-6	TGTGCCAGCAGTCCTAGCGCCCGGGAGCAGTACTTC	CASSPSAREQYF
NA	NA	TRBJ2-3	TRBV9	TGTGCCAGCAGCGACCAGAGCAGATCAGATACGCAGTATTTT	CASSDQSRSDTQYF
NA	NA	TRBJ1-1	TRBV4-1	TGCGCCAGCAGCCAAGCCTCGGTAGGCAAGAACACTGAAGCTTTCTTT	CASSQASVGKNTEAFF
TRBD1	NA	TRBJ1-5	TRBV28	TGTGCCAGCAGACCAGGGGGTCGAAGTCAGCCCCAGCATTTT	CASRPGGRSQPQHF
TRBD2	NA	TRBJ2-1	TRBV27	TGTGCCAGCAGAGTTAGCGGGAGAGGAGGTTACAATGAGCAGTTCTTC	CASRVSGRGGYNEQFF
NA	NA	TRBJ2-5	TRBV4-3	TGCGCCAGCAGCCCCGACAGGTACCAAGAGACCCAGTACTTC	CASSPDRYQETQYF
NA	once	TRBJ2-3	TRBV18	TGTGCCAGCTCACCACCTACTAGCAGAAGCACAGATACGCAGTATTTT	CASSPPTSRSTDTQYF
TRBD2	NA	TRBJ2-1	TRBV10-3	TGTGCCATCAGTGAAACTAGCGGTATCACAGAGCAGTTCTTC	CAISETSGITEQFF
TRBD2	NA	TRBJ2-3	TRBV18	TGTGCCAGCTCACCGGGGGCTAGCGGGAGTGTTGATACGCAGTATTTT	CASSPGASGSVDTQYF
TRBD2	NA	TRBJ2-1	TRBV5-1	TGCGCCAGCAGCTGGTCTAGCGGGGGCTCCTACAATGAGCAGTTCTTC	CASSWSSGGSYNEQFF
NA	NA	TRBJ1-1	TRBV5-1	TGCGCCAGCAGCTTTGGGGGGGCGACAGGCTGGGATACTGAAGCTTTCTTT	CASSFGGATGWDTEAFF
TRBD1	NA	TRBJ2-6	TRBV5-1	TGCGCCAGCAGCTTACAGGGGACCGGGGCCAACGTCCTGACTTTC	CASSLQGTGANVLTF
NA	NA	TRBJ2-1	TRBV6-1	TGTGCCAGCAGTGAAGATTTAATGAAGCAGTTCTTC	CASSEDLMKQFF
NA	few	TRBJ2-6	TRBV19	TGTGCCAGTAACCCTCCTGTGGGCAGGGGGGAATCTGGGGCCAACGTCCTGACTTTC	CASNPPVGRGESGANVLTF
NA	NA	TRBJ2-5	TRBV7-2	TGTGCCAGCAGCTTGGAAGGTGGAAACGAAGAGACCCAGTACTTC	CASSLEGGNEETQYF
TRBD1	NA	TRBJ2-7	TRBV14	TGTGCCAGCAGCCCAACGCCTCGACCGGGACAGGGCTACGAGCAGTACTTC	CASSPTPRPGQGYEQYF
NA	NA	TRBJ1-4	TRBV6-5	TGTGCCAGCAGTTACTCAGGGGCAGGGGTTAATGAAAAACTGTTTTTT	CASSYSGAGVNEKLFF
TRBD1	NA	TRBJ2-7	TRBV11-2	TGTGCCAGCCTACAGAGGGTGGACAGGGATGGCGGCGAGCAGTACTTC	CASLQRVDRDGGEQYF
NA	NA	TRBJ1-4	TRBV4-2	TGTGCCAGCAGCCAGACGGAGGGTGCGAATGAAAAACTGTTTTTT	CASSQTEGANEKLFF
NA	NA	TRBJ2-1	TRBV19	TGTGCCAGTAGTGGGATCGGGAGACTGGAGCAGTTCTTC	CASSGIGRLEQFF
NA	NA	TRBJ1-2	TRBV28	TGTGCCAGCAGTCCCACTTTGGACAGCCCCTATGGCTACACCTTC	CASSPTLDSPYGYTF
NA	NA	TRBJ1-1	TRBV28	TGTGCCAGCAGTTTAGAGGACCTAAAGGCTTTCTTT	CASSLEDLKAFF
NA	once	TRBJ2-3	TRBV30	TGTGCCTGGAGAGGCATGGTGGGCACAGATACGCAGTATTTT	CAWRGMVGTDTQYF
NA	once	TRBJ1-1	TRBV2	TGTGCCAGCACGTCGGGGGCAGGCACTGAAGCTTTCTTT	CASTSGAGTEAFF
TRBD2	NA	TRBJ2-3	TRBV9	TGTGCCAGCAGGCCCCTGGCGGGAGGCACAGATACGCAGTATTTT	CASRPLAGGTDTQYF
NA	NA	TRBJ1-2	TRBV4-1	TGCGCCAGCAGCCAAGTGGGTCGTAGCGATGGCTACACCTTC	CASSQVGRSDGYTF
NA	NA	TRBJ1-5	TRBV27	TGTGCCAGCAGCCAGCGGGCGGGCCTTGATCAGCCCCAGCATTTT	CASSQRAGLDQPQHF
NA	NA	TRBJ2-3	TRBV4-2	TGTGCCAGCAGCCAAGACGAAGTGGGCACAGATACGCAGTATTTT	CASSQDEVGTDTQYF
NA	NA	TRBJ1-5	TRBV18	TGTGCCAGCTCACTCATAGGGGCATTGGATCAGCCCCAGCATTTT	CASSLIGALDQPQHF
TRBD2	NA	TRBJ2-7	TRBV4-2	TGTGCCAGCAGCCACGACTTTAGCGGGAGAGTTAGGTCCTACGAGCAGTACTTC	CASSHDFSGRVRSYEQYF
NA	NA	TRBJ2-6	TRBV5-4	TGTGCCAGCGGGGCAACCCCAGCATCTGGGGCCAACGTCCTGACTTTC	CASGATPASGANVLTF
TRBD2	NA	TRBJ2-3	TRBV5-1	TGCGCCAGCAGCTTGGGGTTAGCGGGAGCCGATACGCAGTATTTT	CASSLGLAGADTQYF
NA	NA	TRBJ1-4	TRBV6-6	TGTGCCAGCAGTTACGGGTTCGTTAATGAAAAACTGTTTTTT	CASSYGFVNEKLFF
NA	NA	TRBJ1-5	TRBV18	TGTGCCAGCTCAGACATGTCTGATCAGCCCCAGCATTTT	CASSDMSDQPQHF
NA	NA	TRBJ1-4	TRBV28	TGTGCCAGCAGTTTTGGTTCGAGGAGTGCAACTAATGAAAAACTGTTTTTT	CASSFGSRSATNEKLFF
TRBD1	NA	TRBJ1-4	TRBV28	TGTGCCAGCAGTAGGACAGGGGGCTATGAAAAACTGTTTTTT	CASSRTGGYEKLFF
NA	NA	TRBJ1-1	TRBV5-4	TGTGCCAGCAGCTTGGAGGCGACATCTGAAGCTTTCTTT	CASSLEATSEAFF
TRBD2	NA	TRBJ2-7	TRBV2	TGTGCCAGCAGTGAGACTAGCGGGAGGGCCAAGTACTTC	CASSETSGRAKYF
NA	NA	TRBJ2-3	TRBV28	TGTGCCAGCAAGAGACCGACCCTCACCACAGATACGCAGTATTTT	CASKRPTLTTDTQYF
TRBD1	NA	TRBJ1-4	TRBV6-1	TGTGCCAGCAGTGAGAGGACAGGGCCTAATGAAAAACTGTTTTTT	CASSERTGPNEKLFF
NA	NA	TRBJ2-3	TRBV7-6	TGTGCCAGCAGCCTGACAGGTAGCACAGATACGCAGTATTTT	CASSLTGSTDTQYF